This entry lists 7 T cell receptor beta chains sequenced from one sample in a study of blood T cell repertoires in COVID-19. The table came from immunoSEQ multiplex PCR; TCRdb's copy has only in-frame clones and leaves some out. The sample gives around 41,000 clones, 70% to 90% of which show up once; roughly 13% is in the top ten. The sample comprised peripheral blood. The receptors were sampled from a human donor in a cohort sampled during active COVID-19.

In nucleotides, the CDR3 is TGTGCCATCAGCCTAAACAGGGAGGGTGAAGCTTTCTTT. Protein product: CAISLNREGEAFF. J is TRBJ1-1 and V is TRBV10-3, with D possibly being TRBD1 (6 bases). This CDR3 region has 13 residues. Germline values: CDR1 ENHRY, CDR2 SYGVKD. V was clipped by 6 bases and J by 7 bases, with 15 bases between them.

The rearrangement joins TRBV6-1 to TRBJ2-5; no clear D. The germline CDR1 and CDR2 sequences are MNHNS and SASEGT. The CDR3 sequence is 12 residues long. Trimming removed 0 bases from V and 7 bases from J, with 6 bases in between. CDR3: CASSEALGTQYF. Written as DNA, the CDR3 is TGTGCCAGCAGTGAAGCGCTAGGGACCCAGTACTTC.

This chain joins TRBV5-4 and TRBJ2-7, with D maybe TRBD1 (6 bases). This CDR3 has 15 residues. The V end lost 3 bases, the J end lost 2 bases, and 15 bases lay between the germline ends. Germline V gives CDR1 SGHNT, CDR2 YYREEE (reference sequence). CDR3 bases: TGTGCCAGCAGCTACGCCTCAGGGGACCCCTACGAGCAGTACTTC. Its protein is CASSYASGDPYEQYF.

The chain employs TRBV6-5 and TRBJ1-6, with D possibly TRBD1 on 6 matching bases. V was cut by 6 bases and J by 5 bases, with 14 bases left in between. Germline CDR1 and CDR2: MNHEY and SVGAGI. This CDR3 has 15 residues. CDR3 amino acids: CASRAGQSNNSPLHF. CDR3 coding DNA: TGTGCCAGCAGAGCCGGACAGTCCAATAATTCACCCCTCCACTTT.

The V and J genes are TRBV6-5 and TRBJ1-2, with D perhaps TRBD1 (6 bases). The ends were cut back, 6 bases at V and 4 bases at J, with 15 bases in the middle. Germline CDR1 reads MNHEY; CDR2 reads SVGAGI. The CDR3 runs to 14 residues. The CDR3 coding sequence is TGTGCCAGCAGCCGAAGACAGGAAACCTATGGCTACACCTTC. It translates to CASSRRQETYGYTF.

The chain combines TRBV5-1 with TRBJ1-6; 8 nucleotides line up with TRBD1. The germline gives CDR1 SGHRS, CDR2 YFSETQ. Trimming took 4 bases from V and 5 from J; bases not matched to a gene: 5. The CDR3 is 15 amino acids. The chain's CDR3 is CASSTGQVNNSPLHF. The CDR3 bases are TGCGCCAGCAGCACGGGACAGGTGAATAATTCACCCCTCCACTTT.

The chain recombines TRBV19 with TRBJ2-1; D unresolved. Deletions cut 3 bases from V and 5 bases from J, with 8 bases between. Germline CDR1 LNHDA, CDR2 SQIVND (reference sequence). This CDR3 region has 13 residues. DNA of the CDR3: TGTGCCAGTAGTATGGGCAGGAACAATGAGCAGTTCTTC. Encoded protein: CASSMGRNNEQFF.